This T cell receptor beta chain was captured by sequencing in a study of spatial heterogeneity in lung cancer. For the study at large: The library had UMIs, and each TCR and UMI pair averaged more than ten raw reads.

A unique molecular identifier was carried by every single TCR cDNA molecule. One entry per CDR3 protein, called by TCRdb with MiXCR from the 5' RACE reads. Of around 89,000 distinct CDR3 sequences listed, approximately 12% are singletons. Indicated time point: sample taken at primary tumor resection. The cohort: approximately 66 early-stage, untreated non-small cell lung cancer patients. No cell sorting; template was whole RNA from tumor, lung tissue or PBMC. J lost 9 bases, V lost 3 bases, and 7 bases had no gene match. Germline CDR1 is LGHNA and CDR2 is YSLEER. This CDR3 has 14 amino acids. This TCR came from a male donor with early-stage non-small cell lung cancer. The source material was PBMCs, sampled at surgery. This rearrangement joins TRBV4-3 to TRBJ2-2; 7 bases are shared with TRBD1. The CDR3 loop is CASSQAEGAWELFF. DNA for the CDR3: TGCGCCAGCAGCCAGGCTGAGGGGGCCTGGGAGCTGTTTTTT.